The entry below gives a single TCR beta chain sequence along with its context. The record originates from a study of blood T cell repertoires in COVID-19. As for the study in general: Acute and convalescent COVID-19 samples came from the United States, Italy and Spain. In each case, the material was cDNA or gDNA derived from T cells, B-cell-depleted T cells, or PBMCs.

The data were produced by immunoSEQ multiplex PCR, yet TCRdb's version contains in-frame clones alone and is incomplete. The sample contains more than 300,000 clones, around 89% of which appear only once. Researchers sorted participants into cohorts using their self-reported clinical history. CDR1 is MGHRA, CDR2 YSYEKL, per germline. J was trimmed by 4 bases and V by 1 base; bases with no gene match: 7. The CDR3 runs 16 residues. V usage is TRBV4-1 and J usage is TRBJ2-3, with 8 bases that match TRBD2. Sequencing was performed on PBMCs or T cells enriched from blood (not recorded which). This receptor was identified in a woman between 18 and 29 years old who had recovered from COVID-19. CDR3 amino acids: CASSQGWSGGSDTQYF. CDR3 DNA sequence: TGCGCCAGCAGCCAAGGTTGGAGCGGGGGCTCAGATACGCAGTATTTT.